What follows is one T cell receptor beta chain and its context. The data are from a study of blood T cell repertoires in COVID-19. Overall study context: Both acute and convalescent COVID-19 samples were obtained from the United States, Italy and Spain.

V was cut by 1 base and J by 7 bases, with 8 bases left in between. The CDR3 has 14 amino acids. Germline CDR1 reads SGHNT; CDR2 reads YENEEA. In the original analysis: The assay estimated nucleated cells by amplifying reference gene primers. Sequenced by immunoSEQ multiplex PCR; TCRdb stores in-frame clones only, minus some. The DNA was the basis for D and trimming; V, J and clone size are from that table. The table lists 95,000 to 110,000 clones, about four fifths of them singletons. This chain connects TRBV11-3 to TRBJ1-6, with D tentatively TRBD1 (5 bases). This TCR derives from a man between 60 and 70 years old with acute or convalescent COVID-19. Sequenced input: peripheral blood. CDR3 sequence reads: CASSLGRANSPLHF. Here the CDR3 DNA reads TGTGCCAGCAGCTTAGGCAGGGCCAATTCACCCCTCCACTTT.